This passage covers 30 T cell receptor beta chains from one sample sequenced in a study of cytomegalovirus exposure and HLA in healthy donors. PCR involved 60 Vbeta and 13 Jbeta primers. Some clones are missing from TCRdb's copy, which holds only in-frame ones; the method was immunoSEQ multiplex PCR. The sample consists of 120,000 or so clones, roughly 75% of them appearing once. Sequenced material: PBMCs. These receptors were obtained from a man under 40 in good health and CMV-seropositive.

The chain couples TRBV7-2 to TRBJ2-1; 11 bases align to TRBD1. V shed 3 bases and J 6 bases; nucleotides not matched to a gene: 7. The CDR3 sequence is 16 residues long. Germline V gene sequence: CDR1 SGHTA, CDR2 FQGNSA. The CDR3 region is CASSFYGTGGSNEQFF. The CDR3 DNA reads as TGTGCCAGCAGCTTCTATGGGACAGGGGGTTCCAATGAGCAGTTCTTC.

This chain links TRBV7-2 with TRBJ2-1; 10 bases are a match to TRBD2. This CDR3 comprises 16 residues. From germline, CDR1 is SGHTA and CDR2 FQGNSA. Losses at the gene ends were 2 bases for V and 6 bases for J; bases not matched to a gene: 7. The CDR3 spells CASSLSPSGRSNEQFF. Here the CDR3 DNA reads TGTGCCAGCAGCTTATCCCCTAGCGGGAGATCCAATGAGCAGTTCTTC.

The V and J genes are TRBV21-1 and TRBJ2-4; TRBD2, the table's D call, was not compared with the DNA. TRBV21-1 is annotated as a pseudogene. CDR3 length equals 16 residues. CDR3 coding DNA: TGTGCCAGCCACGTGGAGGGACGGCTCTTAAGTAACATTCAGTACTTC. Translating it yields CASHVEGRLLSNIQYF.

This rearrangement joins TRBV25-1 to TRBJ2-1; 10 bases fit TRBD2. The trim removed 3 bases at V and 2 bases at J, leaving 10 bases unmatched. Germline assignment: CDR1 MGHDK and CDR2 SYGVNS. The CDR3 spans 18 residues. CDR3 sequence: CASSDNRKGTSAYNEQFF. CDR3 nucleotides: TGTGCCAGCAGTGATAACCGAAAAGGGACTAGCGCCTACAATGAGCAGTTCTTC. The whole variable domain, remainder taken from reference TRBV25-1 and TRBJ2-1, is EADIYQTPRYLVIGTGKKITLECSQTMGHDKMYWYQQDPGMELHLIHYSYGVNSTEKGDLSSESTVSRIRTEHFPLTLESARPSHTSQYLCASSDNRKGTSAYNEQFFGPGTRLTVL.

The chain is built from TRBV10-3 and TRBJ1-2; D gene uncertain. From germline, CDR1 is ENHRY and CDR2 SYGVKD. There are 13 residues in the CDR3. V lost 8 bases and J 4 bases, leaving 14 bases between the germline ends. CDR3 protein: CAIAPDRGYGYTF. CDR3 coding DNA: TGTGCCATCGCCCCGGACCGGGGCTATGGCTACACCTTC.

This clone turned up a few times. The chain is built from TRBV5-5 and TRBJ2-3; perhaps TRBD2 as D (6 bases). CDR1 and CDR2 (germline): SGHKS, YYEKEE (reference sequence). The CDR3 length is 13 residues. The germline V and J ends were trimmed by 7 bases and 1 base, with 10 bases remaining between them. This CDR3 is CASVPGGTDTQYF. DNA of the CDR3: TGTGCCAGCGTTCCGGGAGGCACAGATACGCAGTATTTT.

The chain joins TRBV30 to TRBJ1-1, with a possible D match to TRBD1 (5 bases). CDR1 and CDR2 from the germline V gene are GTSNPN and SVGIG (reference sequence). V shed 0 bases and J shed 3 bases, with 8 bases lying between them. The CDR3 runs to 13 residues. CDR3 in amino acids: CAWSVQGDTEAFF. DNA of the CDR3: TGTGCCTGGAGTGTACAAGGGGACACTGAAGCTTTCTTT. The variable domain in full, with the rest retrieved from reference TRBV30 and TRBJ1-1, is SQTIHQWPATLVQPVGSPLSLECTVEGTSNPNLYWYRQAAGRGLQLLFYSVGIGQISSEVPQNLSASRPQDRQFILSSKKLLLSDSGFYLCAWSVQGDTEAFFGQGTRLTVV.

The chain's CDR3 is CASGLVLAGAGELFF. The CDR3 DNA reads as TGTGCTAGTGGTTTGGTCCTAGCGGGAGCCGGGGAGCTGTTTTTT. The genes are TRBV12-5 and TRBJ2-2; 10 bases align to TRBD2. CDR1 is LGHNT, CDR2 FRNRAP, per germline. The CDR3 loop spans 15 amino acids. Unmatched junction bases numbered 1, after V lost 0 bases and J lost 6 bases. Complete variable domain (other parts from reference TRBV12-5 and TRBJ2-2): DARVTQTPRHKVTEMGQEVTMRCQPILGHNTVFWYRQTMMQGLELLAYFRNRAPLDDSGMPKDRFSAEMPDATLATLKIQPSEPRDSAVYFCASGLVLAGAGELFFGEGSRLTVL.

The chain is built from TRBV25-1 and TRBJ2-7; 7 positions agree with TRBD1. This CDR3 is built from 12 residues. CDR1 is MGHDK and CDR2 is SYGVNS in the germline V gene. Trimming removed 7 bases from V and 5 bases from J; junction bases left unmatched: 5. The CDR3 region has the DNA TGTGCCAGCAAGGGACAGTCTAACGAGCAGTACTTC. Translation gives CASKGQSNEQYF.

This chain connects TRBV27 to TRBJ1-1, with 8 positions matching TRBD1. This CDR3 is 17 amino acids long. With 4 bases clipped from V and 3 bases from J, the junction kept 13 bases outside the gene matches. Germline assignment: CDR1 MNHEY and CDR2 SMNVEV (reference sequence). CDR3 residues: CASSSYRTGSVDTEAFF. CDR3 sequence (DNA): TGTGCCAGCAGTTCCTACCGGACAGGGAGTGTTGACACTGAAGCTTTCTTT.

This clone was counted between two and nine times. The CDR3, as DNA: TGTGCCTCGGGGCCGGGACTAGCGGGAGGTCGACAGTTCTTC. This encodes CASGPGLAGGRQFF. The chain links TRBV15 to TRBJ2-1; 15 bases are a match to TRBD2. This CDR3 contains 14 residues. J lost 13 bases, V lost 11 bases, and 12 bases had no gene match. Germline V gene data show CDR1 as LNHNV and CDR2 as YYDKDF (reference sequence).

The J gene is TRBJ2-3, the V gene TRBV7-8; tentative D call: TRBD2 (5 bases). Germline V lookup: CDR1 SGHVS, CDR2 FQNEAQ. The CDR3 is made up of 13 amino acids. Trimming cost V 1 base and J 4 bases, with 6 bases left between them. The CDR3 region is CASSLERADTQYF. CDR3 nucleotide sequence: TGTGCCAGCAGCTTAGAGAGGGCAGATACGCAGTATTTT. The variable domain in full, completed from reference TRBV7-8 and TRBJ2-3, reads GAGVSQSPRYKVAKRGQDVALRCDPISGHVSLFWYQQALGQGPEFLTYFQNEAQLDKSGLPSDRFFAERPEGSVSTLKIQRTQQEDSAVYLCASSLERADTQYFGPGTRLTVL.

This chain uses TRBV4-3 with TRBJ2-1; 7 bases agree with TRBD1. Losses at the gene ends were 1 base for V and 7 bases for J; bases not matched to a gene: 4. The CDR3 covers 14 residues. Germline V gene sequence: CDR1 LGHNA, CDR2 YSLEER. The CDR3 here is CASSQGYRGNEQFF. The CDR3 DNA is TGCGCCAGCAGCCAAGGTTACAGGGGAAATGAGCAGTTCTTC.

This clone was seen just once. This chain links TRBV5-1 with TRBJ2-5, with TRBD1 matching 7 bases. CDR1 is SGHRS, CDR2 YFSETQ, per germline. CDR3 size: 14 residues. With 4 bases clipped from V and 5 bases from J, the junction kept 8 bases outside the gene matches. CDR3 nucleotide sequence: TGCGCCAGCAGCACCGGGACAGTCCGGGAGACCCAGTACTTC. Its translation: CASSTGTVRETQYF.

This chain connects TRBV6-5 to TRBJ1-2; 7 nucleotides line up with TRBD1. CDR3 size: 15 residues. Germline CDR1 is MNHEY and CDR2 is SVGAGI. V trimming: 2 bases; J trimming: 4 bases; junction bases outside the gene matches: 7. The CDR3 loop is CASSYRGGAGYGYTF. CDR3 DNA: TGTGCCAGCAGTTACAGAGGGGGCGCCGGCTATGGCTACACCTTC.

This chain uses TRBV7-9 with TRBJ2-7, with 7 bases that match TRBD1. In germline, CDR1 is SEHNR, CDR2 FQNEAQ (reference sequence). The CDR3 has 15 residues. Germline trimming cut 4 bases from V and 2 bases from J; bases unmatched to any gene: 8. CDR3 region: CASSSGQDRAYEQYF. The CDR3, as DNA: TGTGCCAGCAGCTCAGGACAGGATAGAGCCTACGAGCAGTACTTC.

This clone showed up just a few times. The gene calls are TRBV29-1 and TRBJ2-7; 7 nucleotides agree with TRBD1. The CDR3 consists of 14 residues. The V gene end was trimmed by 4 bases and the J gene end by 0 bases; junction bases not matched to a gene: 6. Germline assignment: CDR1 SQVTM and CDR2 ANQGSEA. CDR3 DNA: TGCAGCGTTGCCGGGACAGAGAGCTCCTACGAGCAGTACTTC. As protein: CSVAGTESSYEQYF.

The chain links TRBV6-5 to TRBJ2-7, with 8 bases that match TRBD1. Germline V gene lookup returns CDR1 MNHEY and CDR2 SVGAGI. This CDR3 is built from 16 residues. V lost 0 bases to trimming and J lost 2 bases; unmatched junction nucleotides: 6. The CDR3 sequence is CASSYSRGRPAYEQYF. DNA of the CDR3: TGTGCCAGCAGTTACTCCAGGGGGCGACCGGCCTACGAGCAGTACTTC.

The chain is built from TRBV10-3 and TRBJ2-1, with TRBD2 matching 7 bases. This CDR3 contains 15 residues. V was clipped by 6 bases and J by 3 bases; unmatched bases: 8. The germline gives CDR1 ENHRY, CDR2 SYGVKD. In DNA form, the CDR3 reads TGTGCCATCAGCCGATTAGCGGGTGACTACAATGAGCAGTTCTTC. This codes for CAISRLAGDYNEQFF.

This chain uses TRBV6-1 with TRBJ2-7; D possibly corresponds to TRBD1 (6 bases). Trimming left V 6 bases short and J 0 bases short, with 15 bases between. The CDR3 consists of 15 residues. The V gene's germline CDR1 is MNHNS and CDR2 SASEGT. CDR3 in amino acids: CASSYAGDLSYEQYF. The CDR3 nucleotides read TGTGCCAGCAGCTATGCAGGGGACCTCTCCTACGAGCAGTACTTC.

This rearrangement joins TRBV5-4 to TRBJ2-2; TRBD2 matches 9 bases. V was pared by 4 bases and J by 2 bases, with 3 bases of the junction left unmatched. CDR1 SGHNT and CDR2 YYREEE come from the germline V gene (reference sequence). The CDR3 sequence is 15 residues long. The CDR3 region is CASSQGLANTGELFF. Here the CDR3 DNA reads TGTGCCAGCAGCCAGGGACTAGCCAACACCGGGGAGCTGTTTTTT.

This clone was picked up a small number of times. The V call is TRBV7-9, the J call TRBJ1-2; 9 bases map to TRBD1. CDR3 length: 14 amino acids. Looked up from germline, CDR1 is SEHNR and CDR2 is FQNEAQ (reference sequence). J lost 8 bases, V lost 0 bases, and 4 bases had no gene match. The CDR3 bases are TGTGCCAGCAGCTTAGCGGGACAGGGTAACGGCTACACCTTC. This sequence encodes CASSLAGQGNGYTF.

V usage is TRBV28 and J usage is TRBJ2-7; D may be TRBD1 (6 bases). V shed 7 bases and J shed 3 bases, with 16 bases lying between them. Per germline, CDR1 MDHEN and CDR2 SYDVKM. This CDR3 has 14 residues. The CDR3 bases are TGTGCCAGCACTAATACAGGGAATTTCTACGAGCAGTACTTC. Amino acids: CASTNTGNFYEQYF.

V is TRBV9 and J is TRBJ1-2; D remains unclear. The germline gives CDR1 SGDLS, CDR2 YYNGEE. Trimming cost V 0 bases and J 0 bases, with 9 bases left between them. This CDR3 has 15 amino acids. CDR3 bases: TGTGCCAGCAGCGTAGCAACAGCAGCTAACTATGGCTACACCTTC. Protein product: CASSVATAANYGYTF.

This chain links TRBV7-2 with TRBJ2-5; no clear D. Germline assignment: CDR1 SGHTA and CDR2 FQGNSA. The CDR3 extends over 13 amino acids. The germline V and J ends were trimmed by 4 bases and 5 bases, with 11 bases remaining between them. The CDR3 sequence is CASSSSLGETQYF. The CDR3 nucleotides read TGTGCCAGCAGCTCCAGCCTCGGGGAGACCCAGTACTTC.

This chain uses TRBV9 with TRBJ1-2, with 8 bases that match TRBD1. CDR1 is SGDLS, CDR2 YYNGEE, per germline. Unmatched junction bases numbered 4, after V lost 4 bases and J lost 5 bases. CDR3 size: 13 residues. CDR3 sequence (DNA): TGTGCCAGCAGCCTAACAGGGGGGTATGGCTACACCTTC. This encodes CASSLTGGYGYTF. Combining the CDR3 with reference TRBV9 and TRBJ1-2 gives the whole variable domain DSGVTQTPKHLITATGQRVTLRCSPRSGDLSVYWYQQSLDQGLQFLIQYYNGEERAKGNILERFSAQQFPDLHSELNLSSLELGDSALYFCASSLTGGYGYTFGSGTRLTVV.

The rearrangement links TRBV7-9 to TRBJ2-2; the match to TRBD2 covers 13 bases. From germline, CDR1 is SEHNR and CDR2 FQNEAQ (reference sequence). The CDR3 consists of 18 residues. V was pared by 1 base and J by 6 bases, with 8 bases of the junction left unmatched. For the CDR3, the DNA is TGTGCCAGCAGCTTAGTGCCCGGACTAGCGGGAGAAGCCGGGGAGCTGTTTTTT. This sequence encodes CASSLVPGLAGEAGELFF.

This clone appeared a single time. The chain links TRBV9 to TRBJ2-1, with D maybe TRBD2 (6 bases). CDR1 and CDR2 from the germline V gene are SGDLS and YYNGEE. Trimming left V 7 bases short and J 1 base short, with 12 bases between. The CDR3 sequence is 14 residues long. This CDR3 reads CASGGSGSYNEQFF. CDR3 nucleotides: TGTGCCAGCGGTGGGAGCGGGTCCTACAATGAGCAGTTCTTC.

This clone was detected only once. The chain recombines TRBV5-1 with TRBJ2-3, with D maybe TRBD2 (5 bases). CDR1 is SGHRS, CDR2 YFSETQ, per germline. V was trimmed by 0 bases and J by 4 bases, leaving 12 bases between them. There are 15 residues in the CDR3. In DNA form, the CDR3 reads TGCGCCAGCAGCTTGGGGCTAGCCGTTTCAGATACGCAGTATTTT. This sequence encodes CASSLGLAVSDTQYF.

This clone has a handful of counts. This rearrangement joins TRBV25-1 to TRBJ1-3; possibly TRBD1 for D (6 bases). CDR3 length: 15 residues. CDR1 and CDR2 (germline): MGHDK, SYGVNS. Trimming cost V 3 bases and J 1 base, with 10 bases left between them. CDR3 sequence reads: CASSDTDRSGNTIYF. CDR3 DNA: TGTGCCAGCAGTGATACCGACAGGTCTGGAAACACCATATATTTT.